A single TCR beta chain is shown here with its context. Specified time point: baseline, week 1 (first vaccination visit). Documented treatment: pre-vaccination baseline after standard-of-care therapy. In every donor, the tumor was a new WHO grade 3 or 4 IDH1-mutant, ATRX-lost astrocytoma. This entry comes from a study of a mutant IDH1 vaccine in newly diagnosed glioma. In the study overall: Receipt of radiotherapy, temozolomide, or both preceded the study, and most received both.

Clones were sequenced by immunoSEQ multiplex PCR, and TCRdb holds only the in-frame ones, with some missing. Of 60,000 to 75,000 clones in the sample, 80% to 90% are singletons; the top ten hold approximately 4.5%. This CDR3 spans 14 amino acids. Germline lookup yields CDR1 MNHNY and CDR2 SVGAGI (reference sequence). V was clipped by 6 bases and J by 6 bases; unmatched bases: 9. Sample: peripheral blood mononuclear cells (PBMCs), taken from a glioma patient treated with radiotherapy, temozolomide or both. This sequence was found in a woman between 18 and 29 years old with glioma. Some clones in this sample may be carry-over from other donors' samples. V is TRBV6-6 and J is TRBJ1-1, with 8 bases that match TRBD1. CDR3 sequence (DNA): TGTGCCAGCAGCGAGCGGGACAGGACCTCTGAAGCTTTCTTT. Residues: CASSERDRTSEAFF.